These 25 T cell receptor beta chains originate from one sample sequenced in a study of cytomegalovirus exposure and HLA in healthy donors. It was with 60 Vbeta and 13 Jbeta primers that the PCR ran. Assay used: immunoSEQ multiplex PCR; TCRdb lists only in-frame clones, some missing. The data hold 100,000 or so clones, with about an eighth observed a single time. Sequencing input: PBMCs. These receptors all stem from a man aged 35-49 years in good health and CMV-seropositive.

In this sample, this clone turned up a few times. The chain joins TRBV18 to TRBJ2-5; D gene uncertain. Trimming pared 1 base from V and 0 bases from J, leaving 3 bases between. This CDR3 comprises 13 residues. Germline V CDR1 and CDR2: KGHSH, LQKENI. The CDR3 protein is CASSPLDQETQYF. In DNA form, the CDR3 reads TGTGCCAGCTCACCACTAGACCAAGAGACCCAGTACTTC.

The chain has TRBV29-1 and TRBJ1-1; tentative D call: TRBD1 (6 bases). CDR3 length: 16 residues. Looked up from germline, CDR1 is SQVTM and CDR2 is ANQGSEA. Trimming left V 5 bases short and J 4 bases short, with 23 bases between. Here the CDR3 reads CSVPPRGAGSGTEAFF. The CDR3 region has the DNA TGCAGCGTTCCCCCCCGGGGGGCGGGTTCGGGCACTGAAGCTTTCTTT.

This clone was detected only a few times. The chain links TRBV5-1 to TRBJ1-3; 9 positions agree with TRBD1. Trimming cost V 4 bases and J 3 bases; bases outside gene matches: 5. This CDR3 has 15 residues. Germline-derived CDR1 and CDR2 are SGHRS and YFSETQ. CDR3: CASSQRTGDGNTIYF. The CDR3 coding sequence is TGCGCCAGCAGCCAACGGACAGGGGATGGAAACACCATATATTTT.

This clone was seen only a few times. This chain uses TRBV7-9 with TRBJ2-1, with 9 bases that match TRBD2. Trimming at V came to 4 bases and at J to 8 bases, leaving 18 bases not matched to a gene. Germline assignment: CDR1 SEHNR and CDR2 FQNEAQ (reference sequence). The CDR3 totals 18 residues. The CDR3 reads CASSYKPLRGGRVDEQFF. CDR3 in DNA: TGTGCCAGCAGCTACAAGCCCCTCCGGGGCGGGAGGGTGGATGAGCAGTTCTTC.

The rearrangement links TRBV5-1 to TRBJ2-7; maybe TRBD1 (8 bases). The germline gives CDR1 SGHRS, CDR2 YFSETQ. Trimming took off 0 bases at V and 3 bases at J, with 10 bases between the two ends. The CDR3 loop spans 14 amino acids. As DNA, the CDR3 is TGCGCCAGCAGCTTGGACAGGGGGGGCTACGAGCAGTACTTC. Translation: CASSLDRGGYEQYF.

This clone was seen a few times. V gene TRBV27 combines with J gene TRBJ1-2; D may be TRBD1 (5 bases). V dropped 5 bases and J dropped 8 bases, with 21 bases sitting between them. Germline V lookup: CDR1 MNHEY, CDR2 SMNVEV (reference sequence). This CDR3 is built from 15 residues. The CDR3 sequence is CASSALSGTTLGYTF. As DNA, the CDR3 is TGTGCCAGCAGTGCCCTGTCGGGGACTACCTTAGGCTACACCTTC.

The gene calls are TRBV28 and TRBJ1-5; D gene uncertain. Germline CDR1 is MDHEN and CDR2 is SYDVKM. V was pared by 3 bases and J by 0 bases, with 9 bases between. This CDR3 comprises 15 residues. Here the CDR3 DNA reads TGTGCCAGCAGTTTTTGGGGAGTTAGCAATCAGCCCCAGCATTTT. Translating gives CASSFWGVSNQPQHF.

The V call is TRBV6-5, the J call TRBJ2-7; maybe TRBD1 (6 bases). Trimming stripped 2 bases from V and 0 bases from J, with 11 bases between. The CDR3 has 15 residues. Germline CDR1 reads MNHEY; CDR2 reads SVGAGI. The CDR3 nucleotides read TGTGCCAGCAGTTACGGGGGCCAGGGCTCCTACGAGCAGTACTTC. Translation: CASSYGGQGSYEQYF.

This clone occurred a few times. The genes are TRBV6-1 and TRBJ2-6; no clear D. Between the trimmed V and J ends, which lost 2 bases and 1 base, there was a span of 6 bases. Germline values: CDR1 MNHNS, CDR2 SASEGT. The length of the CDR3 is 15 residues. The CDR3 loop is CASSEPGSGANVLTF. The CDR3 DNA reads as TGTGCCAGCAGTGAACCCGGGTCTGGGGCCAACGTCCTGACTTTC.

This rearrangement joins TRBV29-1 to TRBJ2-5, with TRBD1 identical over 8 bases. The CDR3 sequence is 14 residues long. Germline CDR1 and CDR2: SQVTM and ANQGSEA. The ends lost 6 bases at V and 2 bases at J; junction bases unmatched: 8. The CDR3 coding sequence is TGCAGCGTGGAACAGGGGGGTGCACAAGAGACCCAGTACTTC. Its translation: CSVEQGGAQETQYF.

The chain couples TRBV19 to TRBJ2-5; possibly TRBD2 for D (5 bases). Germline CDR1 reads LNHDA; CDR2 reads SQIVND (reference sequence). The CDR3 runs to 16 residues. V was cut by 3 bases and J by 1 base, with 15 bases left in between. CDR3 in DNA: TGTGCCAGTAGTATTGGCGGGCGACCCGGCCAAGAGACCCAGTACTTC. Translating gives CASSIGGRPGQETQYF.

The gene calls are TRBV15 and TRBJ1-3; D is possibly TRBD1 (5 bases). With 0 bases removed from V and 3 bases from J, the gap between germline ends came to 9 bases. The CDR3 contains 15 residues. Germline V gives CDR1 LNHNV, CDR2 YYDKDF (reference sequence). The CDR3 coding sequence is TGTGCCACCAGCAGAGATTCCAGGGTTGGAAACACCATATATTTT. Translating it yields CATSRDSRVGNTIYF.

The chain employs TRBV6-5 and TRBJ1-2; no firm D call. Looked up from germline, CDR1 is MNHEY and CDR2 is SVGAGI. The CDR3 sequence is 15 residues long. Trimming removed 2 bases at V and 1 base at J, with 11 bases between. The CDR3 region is CASSYGLRDNYGYTF. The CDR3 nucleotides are TGTGCCAGCAGTTACGGGCTACGGGATAACTATGGCTACACCTTC.

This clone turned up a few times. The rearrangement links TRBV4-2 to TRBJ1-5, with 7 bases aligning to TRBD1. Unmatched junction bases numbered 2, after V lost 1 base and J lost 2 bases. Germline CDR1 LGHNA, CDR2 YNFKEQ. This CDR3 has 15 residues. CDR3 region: CASSQGDRGNQPQHF. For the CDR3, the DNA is TGTGCCAGCAGCCAAGGCGACAGGGGCAATCAGCCCCAGCATTTT.

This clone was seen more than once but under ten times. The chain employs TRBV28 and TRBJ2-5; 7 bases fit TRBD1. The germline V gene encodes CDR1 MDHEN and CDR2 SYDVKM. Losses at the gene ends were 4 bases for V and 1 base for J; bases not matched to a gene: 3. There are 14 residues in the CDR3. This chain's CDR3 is CASSSRQGQETQYF. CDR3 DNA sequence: TGTGCCAGCAGTTCCCGACAGGGCCAAGAGACCCAGTACTTC.

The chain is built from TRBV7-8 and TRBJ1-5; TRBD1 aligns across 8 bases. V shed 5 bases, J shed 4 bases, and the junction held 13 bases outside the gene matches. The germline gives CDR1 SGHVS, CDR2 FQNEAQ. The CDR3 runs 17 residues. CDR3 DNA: TGTGCCAGCAGCAAAGGACAGGGTTGGATCAAGAATCAGCCCCAGCATTTT. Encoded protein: CASSKGQGWIKNQPQHF.

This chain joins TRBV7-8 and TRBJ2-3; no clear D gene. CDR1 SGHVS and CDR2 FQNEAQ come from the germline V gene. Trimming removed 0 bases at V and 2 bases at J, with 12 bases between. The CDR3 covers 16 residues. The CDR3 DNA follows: TGTGCCAGCAGCTTAGCGAGAGACTCGCTCACAGATACGCAGTATTTT. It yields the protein CASSLARDSLTDTQYF.

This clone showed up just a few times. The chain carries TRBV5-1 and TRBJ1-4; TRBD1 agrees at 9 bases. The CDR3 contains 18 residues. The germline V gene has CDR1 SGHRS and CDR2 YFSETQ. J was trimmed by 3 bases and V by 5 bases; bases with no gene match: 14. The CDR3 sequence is CASRWRDRASGANEKLFF. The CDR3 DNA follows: TGCGCCAGCAGATGGCGGGACAGGGCTTCAGGTGCTAATGAAAAACTGTTTTTT.

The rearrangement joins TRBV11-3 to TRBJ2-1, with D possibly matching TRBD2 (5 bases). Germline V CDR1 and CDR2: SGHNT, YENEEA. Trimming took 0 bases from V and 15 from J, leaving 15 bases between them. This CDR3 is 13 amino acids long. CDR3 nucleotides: TGTGCCAGCAGCTTAGAAGGTAGCGCCGCCCGGTTCTTC. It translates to CASSLEGSAARFF.

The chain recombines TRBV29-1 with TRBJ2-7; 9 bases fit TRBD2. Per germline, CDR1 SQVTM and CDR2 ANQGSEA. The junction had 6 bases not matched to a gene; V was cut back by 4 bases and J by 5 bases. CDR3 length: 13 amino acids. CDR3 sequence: CSVGGRAGDEQYF. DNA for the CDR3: TGCAGCGTTGGCGGGAGGGCCGGTGACGAGCAGTACTTC.

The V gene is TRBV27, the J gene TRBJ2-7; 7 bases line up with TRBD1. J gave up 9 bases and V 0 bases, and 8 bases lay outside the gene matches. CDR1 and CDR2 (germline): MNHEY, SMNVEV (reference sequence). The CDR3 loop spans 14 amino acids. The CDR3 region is CASSLSRTTGPQYF. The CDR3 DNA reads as TGTGCCAGCAGTTTATCGCGGACGACAGGGCCGCAGTACTTC.

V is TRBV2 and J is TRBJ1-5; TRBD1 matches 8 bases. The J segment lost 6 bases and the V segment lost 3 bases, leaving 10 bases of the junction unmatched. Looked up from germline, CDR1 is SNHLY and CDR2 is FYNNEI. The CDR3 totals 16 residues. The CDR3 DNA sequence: TGTGCCAGCAGTGAGACGACAGGGGTAACGGGTCAGCCCCAGCATTTT. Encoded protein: CASSETTGVTGQPQHF.

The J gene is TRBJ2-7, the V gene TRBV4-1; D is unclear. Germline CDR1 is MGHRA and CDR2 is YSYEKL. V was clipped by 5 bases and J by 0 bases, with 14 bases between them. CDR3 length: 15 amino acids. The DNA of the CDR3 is TGCGCCAGCAGCTACCGACACCCAAGCTCCTACGAGCAGTACTTC. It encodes CASSYRHPSSYEQYF.

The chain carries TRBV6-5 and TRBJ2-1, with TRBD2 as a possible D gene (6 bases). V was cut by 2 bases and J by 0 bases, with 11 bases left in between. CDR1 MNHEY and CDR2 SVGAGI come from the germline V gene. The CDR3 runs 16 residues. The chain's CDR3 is CASSYDAGSSYNEQFF. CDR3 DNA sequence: TGTGCCAGCAGTTACGATGCGGGGAGCTCCTACAATGAGCAGTTCTTC.

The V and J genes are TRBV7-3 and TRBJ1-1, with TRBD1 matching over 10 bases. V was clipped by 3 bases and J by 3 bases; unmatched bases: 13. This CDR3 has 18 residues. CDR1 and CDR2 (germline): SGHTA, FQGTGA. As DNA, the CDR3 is TGTGCCAGCAGCTTGGTTGGGACAGGGGTACCATTTGACACTGAAGCTTTCTTT. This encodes CASSLVGTGVPFDTEAFF.